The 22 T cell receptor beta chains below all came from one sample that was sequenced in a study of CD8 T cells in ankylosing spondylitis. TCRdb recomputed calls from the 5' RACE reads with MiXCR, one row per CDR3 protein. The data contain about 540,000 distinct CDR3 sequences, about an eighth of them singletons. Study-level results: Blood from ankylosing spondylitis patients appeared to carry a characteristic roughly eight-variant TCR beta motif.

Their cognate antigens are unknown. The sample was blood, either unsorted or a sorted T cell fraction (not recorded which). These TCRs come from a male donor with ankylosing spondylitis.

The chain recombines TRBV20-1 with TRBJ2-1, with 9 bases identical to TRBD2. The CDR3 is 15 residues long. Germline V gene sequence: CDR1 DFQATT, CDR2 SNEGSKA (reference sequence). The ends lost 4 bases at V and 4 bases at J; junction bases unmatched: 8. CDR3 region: CSAKTSGEHYNEQFF. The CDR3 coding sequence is TGCAGTGCTAAGACTAGCGGCGAACATTACAATGAGCAGTTCTTC.

The CDR3 loop reads CASSFGGIDYEQYV. The CDR3 DNA reads as TGTGCCAGCAGCTTCGGCGGAATAGACTACGAGCAGTACGTC. The gene calls are TRBV7-9 and TRBJ2-7; the D is unclear. The CDR3 is 14 amino acids. Trimming removed 3 bases at V and 3 bases at J, with 12 bases between. CDR1 SEHNR and CDR2 FQNEAQ come from the germline V gene (reference sequence).

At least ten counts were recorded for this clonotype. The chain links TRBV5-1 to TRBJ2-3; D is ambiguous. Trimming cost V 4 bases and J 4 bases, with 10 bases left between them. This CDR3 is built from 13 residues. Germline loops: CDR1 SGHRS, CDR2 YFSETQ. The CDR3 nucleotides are TGCGCCAGCAGCGTAAAGGTCCCAGATACGCAGTATTTT. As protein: CASSVKVPDTQYF.

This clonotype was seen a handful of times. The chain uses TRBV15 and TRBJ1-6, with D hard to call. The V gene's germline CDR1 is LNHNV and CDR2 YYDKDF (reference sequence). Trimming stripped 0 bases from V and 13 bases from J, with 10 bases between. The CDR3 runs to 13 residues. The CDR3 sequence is CATSRDPEGPLHF. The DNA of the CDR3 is TGTGCCACCAGCAGAGACCCGGAGGGTCCCCTCCACTTT.

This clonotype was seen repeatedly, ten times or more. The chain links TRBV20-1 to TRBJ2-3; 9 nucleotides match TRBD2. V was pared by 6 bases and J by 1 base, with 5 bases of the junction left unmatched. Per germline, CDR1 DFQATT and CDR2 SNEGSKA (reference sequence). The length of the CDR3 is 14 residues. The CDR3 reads CSAPRTSGTDTQYF. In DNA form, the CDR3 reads TGCAGTGCCCCCCGGACTAGCGGCACAGATACGCAGTATTTT.

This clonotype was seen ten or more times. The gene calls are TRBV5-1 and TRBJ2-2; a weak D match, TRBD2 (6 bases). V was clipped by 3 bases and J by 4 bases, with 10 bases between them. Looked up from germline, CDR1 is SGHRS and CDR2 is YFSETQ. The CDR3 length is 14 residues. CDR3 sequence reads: CASSSLGGTGELFF. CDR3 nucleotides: TGCGCCAGCAGCTCCCTCGGGGGCACCGGGGAGCTGTTTTTT.

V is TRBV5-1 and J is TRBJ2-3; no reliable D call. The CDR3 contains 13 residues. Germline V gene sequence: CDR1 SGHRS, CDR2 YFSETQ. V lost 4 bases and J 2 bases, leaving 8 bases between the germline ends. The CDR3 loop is CASSIGTTDTQYF. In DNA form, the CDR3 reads TGCGCCAGCAGCATCGGAACCACAGATACGCAGTATTTT.

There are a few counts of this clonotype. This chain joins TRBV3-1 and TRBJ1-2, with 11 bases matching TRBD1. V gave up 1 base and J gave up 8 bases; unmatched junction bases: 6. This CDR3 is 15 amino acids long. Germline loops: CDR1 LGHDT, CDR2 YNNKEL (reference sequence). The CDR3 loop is CASSQGGTGGKGYTF. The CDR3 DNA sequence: TGTGCCAGCAGCCAAGGAGGGACAGGGGGTAAAGGCTACACCTTC.

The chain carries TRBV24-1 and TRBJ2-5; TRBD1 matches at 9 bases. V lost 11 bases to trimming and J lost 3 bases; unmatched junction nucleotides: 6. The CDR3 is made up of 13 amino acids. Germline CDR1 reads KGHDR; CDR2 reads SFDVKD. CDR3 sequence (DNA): TGTGCCATAGGACAGGGGTCCAAAGAGACCCAGTACTTC. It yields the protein CAIGQGSKETQYF.

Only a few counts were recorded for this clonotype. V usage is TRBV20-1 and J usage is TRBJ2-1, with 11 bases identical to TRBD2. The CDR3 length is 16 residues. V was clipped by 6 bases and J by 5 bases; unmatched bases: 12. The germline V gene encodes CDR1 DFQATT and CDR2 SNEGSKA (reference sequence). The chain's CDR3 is CSAMTSGIEAHNEQFF. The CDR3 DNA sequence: TGCAGTGCGATGACTAGCGGGATAGAAGCACACAATGAGCAGTTCTTC.

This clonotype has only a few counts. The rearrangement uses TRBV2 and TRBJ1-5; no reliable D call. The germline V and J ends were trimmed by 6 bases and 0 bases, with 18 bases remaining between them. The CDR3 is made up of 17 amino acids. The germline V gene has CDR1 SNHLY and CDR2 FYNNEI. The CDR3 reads CASSIRNSLISNQPQHF. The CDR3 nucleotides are TGTGCCAGCAGCATTAGGAACAGCTTGATTAGCAATCAGCCCCAGCATTTT.

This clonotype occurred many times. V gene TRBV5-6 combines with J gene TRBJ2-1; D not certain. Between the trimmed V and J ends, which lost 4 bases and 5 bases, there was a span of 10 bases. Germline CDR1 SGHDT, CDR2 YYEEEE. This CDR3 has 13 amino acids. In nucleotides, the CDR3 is TGTGCCAGCAGCCAGCCCTGGGACAATGAGCAGTTCTTC. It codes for CASSQPWDNEQFF.

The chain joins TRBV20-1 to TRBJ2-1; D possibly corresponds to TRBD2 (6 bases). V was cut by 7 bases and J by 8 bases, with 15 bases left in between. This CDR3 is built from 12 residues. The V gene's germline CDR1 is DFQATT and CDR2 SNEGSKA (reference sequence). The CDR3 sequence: CSVGRLAHEQFF. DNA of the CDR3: TGCAGTGTTGGTAGGCTAGCGCATGAGCAGTTCTTC.

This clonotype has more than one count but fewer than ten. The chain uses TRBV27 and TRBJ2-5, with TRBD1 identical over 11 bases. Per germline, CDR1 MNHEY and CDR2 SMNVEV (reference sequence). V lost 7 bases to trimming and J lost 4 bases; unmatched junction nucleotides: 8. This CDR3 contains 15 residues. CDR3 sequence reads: CASTPDRGRRETQYF. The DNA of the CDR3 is TGTGCCAGCACCCCGGACAGGGGGCGGCGAGAGACCCAGTACTTC.

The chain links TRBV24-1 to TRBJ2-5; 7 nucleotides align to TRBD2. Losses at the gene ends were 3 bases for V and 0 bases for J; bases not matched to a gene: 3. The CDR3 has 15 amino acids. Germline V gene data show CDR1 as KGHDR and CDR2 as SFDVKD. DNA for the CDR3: TGTGCCACCAGTGATGCGGGGGATCACCAAGAGACCCAGTACTTC. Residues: CATSDAGDHQETQYF.

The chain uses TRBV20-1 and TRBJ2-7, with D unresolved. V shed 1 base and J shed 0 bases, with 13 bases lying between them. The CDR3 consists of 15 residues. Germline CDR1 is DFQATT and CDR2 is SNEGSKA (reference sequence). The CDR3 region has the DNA TGCAGTGCTAGAGGTGGGCGGTCAAGCTCCTACGAGCAGTACTTC. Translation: CSARGGRSSSYEQYF.

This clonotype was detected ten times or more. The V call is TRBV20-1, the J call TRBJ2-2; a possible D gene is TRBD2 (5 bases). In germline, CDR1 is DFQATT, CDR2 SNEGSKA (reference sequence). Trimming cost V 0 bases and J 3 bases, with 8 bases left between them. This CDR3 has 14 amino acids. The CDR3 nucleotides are TGCAGTGCTAGAGATTACGGGGACACCGGGGAGCTGTTTTTT. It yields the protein CSARDYGDTGELFF.

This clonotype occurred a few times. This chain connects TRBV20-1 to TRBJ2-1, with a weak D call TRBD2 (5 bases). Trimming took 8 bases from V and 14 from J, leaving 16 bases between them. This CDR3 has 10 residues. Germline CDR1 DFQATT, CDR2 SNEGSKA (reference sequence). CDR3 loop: CSCYGRGEFF. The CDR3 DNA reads TGCAGTTGCTACGGTCGGGGAGAGTTCTTC.

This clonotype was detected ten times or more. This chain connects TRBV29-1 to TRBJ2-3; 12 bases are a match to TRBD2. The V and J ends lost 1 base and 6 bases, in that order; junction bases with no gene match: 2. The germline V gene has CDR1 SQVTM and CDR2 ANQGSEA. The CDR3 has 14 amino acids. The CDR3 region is CSVEGLAGADTQYF. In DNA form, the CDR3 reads TGCAGCGTTGAAGGACTAGCGGGAGCGGATACGCAGTATTTT.

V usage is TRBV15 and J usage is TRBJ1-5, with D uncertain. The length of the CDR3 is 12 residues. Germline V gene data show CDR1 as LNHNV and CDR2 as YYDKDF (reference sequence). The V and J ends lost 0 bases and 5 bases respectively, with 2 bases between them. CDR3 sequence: CATSRDYQPQHF. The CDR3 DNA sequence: TGTGCCACCAGCAGAGATTATCAGCCCCAGCATTTT.

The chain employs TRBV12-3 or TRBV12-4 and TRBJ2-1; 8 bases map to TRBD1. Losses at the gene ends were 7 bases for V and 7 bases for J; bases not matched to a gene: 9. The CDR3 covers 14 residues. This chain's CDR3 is CASTRGLVQNEQFF. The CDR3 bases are TGTGCCAGCACCAGGGGGCTAGTTCAAAATGAGCAGTTCTTC.

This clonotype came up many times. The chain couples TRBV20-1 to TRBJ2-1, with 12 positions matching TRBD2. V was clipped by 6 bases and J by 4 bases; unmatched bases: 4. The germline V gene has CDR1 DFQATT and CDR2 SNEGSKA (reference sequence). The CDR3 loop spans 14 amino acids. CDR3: CSAYGLAGYNEQFF. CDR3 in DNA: TGCAGTGCCTATGGACTAGCGGGATACAATGAGCAGTTCTTC.